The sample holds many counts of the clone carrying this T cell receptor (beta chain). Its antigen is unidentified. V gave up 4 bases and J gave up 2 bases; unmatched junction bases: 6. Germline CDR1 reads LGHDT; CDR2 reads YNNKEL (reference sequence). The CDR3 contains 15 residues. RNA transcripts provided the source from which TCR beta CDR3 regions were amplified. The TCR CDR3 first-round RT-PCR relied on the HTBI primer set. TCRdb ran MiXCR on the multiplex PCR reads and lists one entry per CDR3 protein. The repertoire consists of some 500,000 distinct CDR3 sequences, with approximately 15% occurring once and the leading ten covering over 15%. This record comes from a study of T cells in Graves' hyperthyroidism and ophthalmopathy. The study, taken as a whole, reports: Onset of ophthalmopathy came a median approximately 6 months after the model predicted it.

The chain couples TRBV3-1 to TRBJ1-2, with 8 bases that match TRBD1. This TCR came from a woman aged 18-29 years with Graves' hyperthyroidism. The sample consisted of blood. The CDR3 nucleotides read TGTGCCAGCAGCCCACGGACAGGGTTAAACTATGGCTACACCTTC. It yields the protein CASSPRTGLNYGYTF.